Below are 17 T cell receptor beta chains sequenced from a single sample in a study of shared clonotypes between healthy human individuals. Using immunoSEQ multiplex PCR, the repertoire was profiled, and TCRdb retains in-frame clones only, with some absent. Of some 800,000 clones in the sample, about 92% were seen once. CD8 cells classed as naive were CD45RO-negative and positively selected for CCR7, excluding terminally differentiated effector memory CD45RA+ cells. Sequenced input: naive CD8+ T cells sorted from blood. These receptors all stem from a man aged 25 to 45 in good health.

The chain is built from TRBV7-9 and TRBJ1-1; a possible D gene is TRBD1 (5 bases). Per the germline V gene, CDR1 is SEHNR and CDR2 is FQNEAQ (reference sequence). Deletions cut 2 bases from V and 4 bases from J, with 23 bases between. The CDR3 loop spans 18 amino acids. In DNA form, the CDR3 reads TGTGCCAGCAGCTTATGGCCCCCGTCTAAGGGGAGGGCCACTGAAGCTTTCTTT. It is translated as CASSLWPPSKGRATEAFF.

The V and J genes are TRBV12-5 and TRBJ1-5; TRBD1 agrees at 9 bases. The CDR3 has 16 amino acids. CDR1 and CDR2 from the germline V gene are LGHNT and FRNRAP. Trimming took 4 bases from V and 3 from J; bases not matched to a gene: 7. The CDR3 coding sequence is TGTGCTAGTGGTTGGGGGGGACAGGGCGACAATCAGCCCCAGCATTTT. Translation: CASGWGGQGDNQPQHF.

The chain carries TRBV11-2 and TRBJ2-7; D is perhaps TRBD1 (6 bases). Germline CDR1 is SGHAT and CDR2 is FQNNGV. CDR3 length equals 14 residues. V was trimmed by 5 bases and J by 3 bases, leaving 14 bases between them. As DNA, the CDR3 is TGTGCCAGCAGCGCCCGGGACAAATACTACGAGCAGTACTTC. Amino acid sequence: CASSARDKYYEQYF.

The chain combines TRBV15 with TRBJ2-1; weak D call: TRBD1 (5 bases). This CDR3 has 14 amino acids. The germline V gene encodes CDR1 LNHNV and CDR2 YYDKDF (reference sequence). V was cut by 5 bases and J by 7 bases, with 15 bases left in between. The CDR3 DNA reads TGTGCCACCAGCTCCAGAGTAGGGGTGAATGAGCAGTTCTTC. Amino acid sequence: CATSSRVGVNEQFF.

A word on this clone: Because the CDR3's place on the DNA is in doubt, the DNA is left out and the CDR3 is given as listed by TCRdb. The rearrangement joins TRBV6-5 to TRBJ1-1. Germline V gene data show CDR1 as MNHEY and CDR2 as SVGAGI. Counting both end residues, the CDR3 totals 12 amino acids. This chain's CDR3 is CASSSSVAEAFF.

The rearrangement joins TRBV28 to TRBJ1-3; 7 positions match TRBD1. J lost 3 bases, V lost 6 bases, and 5 bases had no gene match. CDR3 length: 14 residues. Germline assignment: CDR1 MDHEN and CDR2 SYDVKM. The CDR3 coding sequence is TGTGCCAGCAGCATGACAGGGTTTGGAAACACCATATATTTT. Translated: CASSMTGFGNTIYF.

The V and J genes are TRBV6-6 and TRBJ2-5; 10 nucleotides align to TRBD1. Looked up from germline, CDR1 is MNHNY and CDR2 is SVGAGI (reference sequence). This CDR3 spans 16 amino acids. V shed 4 bases and J 2 bases; nucleotides not matched to a gene: 7. This CDR3 reads CASSWFPGQGQETQYF. The CDR3 region has the DNA TGTGCCAGCAGTTGGTTCCCGGGACAGGGGCAAGAGACCCAGTACTTC.

This rearrangement joins TRBV7-9 to TRBJ2-5; perhaps TRBD1 as D (7 bases). Trimming shortened V by 5 bases and J by 2 bases, and 12 bases separated the two germline ends. The CDR3 runs to 14 residues. CDR1 and CDR2 from the germline V gene are SEHNR and FQNEAQ (reference sequence). CDR3 in amino acids: CASSGRTGQETQYF. The CDR3 DNA follows: TGTGCCAGCAGCGGGAGGACAGGTCAAGAGACCCAGTACTTC. Using reference TRBV7-9 and TRBJ2-5 for the parts outside the CDR3, the full variable domain is DTGVSQNPRHKITKRGQNVTFRCDPISEHNRLYWYRQTLGQGPEFLTYFQNEAQLEKSRLLSDRFSAERPKGSFSTLEIQRTEQGDSAMYLCASSGRTGQETQYFGPGTRLLVL.

The rearrangement joins TRBV27 to TRBJ2-7, with D hard to call. Germline V lookup: CDR1 MNHEY, CDR2 SMNVEV (reference sequence). The CDR3 loop spans 16 amino acids. Trimming cost V 2 bases and J 4 bases, with 18 bases left between them. The CDR3 reads CASSLRLQDWAYEQYF. The CDR3, as DNA: TGTGCCAGCAGTTTACGCCTCCAGGATTGGGCGTACGAGCAGTACTTC.

CDR3 protein: CASSPGTGGGEKLFF. DNA for the CDR3: TGTGCCAGCAGCCCGGGGACAGGGGGCGGCGAAAAACTGTTTTTT. The chain couples TRBV9 to TRBJ1-4, with 12 positions matching TRBD1. V lost 4 bases to trimming and J lost 8 bases; unmatched junction nucleotides: 6. The CDR3 extends over 15 amino acids. The V gene's germline CDR1 is SGDLS and CDR2 YYNGEE.

The V call is TRBV4-1, the J call TRBJ2-7; D possibly corresponds to TRBD2 (5 bases). V lost 1 base and J lost 0, with 10 bases in between. Per germline, CDR1 MGHRA and CDR2 YSYEKL. The CDR3 length is 15 residues. The CDR3, as DNA: TGCGCCAGCAGCCAAGGACTACCCAGCTCCTACGAGCAGTACTTC. As protein: CASSQGLPSSYEQYF.

This clone turned up a few times. Here the CDR3 DNA reads TGCGCCAGCAGCGTAGGACAGGGGAACACCGGGGAGCTGTTTTTT. It codes for CASSVGQGNTGELFF. This chain joins TRBV5-1 and TRBJ2-2; 8 positions match TRBD1. J was trimmed by 1 base and V by 4 bases; bases with no gene match: 3. The germline V gene has CDR1 SGHRS and CDR2 YFSETQ. The CDR3 loop spans 15 amino acids.

The rearrangement links TRBV7-9 to TRBJ1-2; a weak D match, TRBD1 (5 bases). The CDR3 consists of 14 residues. Trimming left V 5 bases short and J 3 bases short, with 13 bases between. CDR1 is SEHNR and CDR2 is FQNEAQ in the germline V gene (reference sequence). This CDR3 reads CASSLEGLDYGYTF. CDR3 in DNA: TGTGCCAGCAGCCTAGAGGGACTGGACTATGGCTACACCTTC.

The genes are TRBV29-1 and TRBJ1-3; possible D gene TRBD1, 5 bases. The germline V gene has CDR1 SQVTM and CDR2 ANQGSEA. The CDR3 runs to 15 residues. Trimming took off 0 bases at V and 4 bases at J, with 13 bases between the two ends. The CDR3 loop is CSVEDRRGVGNTIYF. CDR3 nucleotides: TGCAGCGTTGAAGATCGGAGGGGAGTAGGAAACACCATATATTTT. Full variable domain (outside the CDR3, taken from reference TRBV29-1 and TRBJ1-3): SAVISQKPSRDICQRGTSLTIQCQVDSQVTMMFWYRQQPGQSLTLIATANQGSEATYESGFVIDKFPISRPNLTFSTLTVSNMSPEDSSIYLCSVEDRRGVGNTIYFGEGSWLTVV.

The V call is TRBV27, the J call TRBJ2-5; TRBD2 matches 7 bases. This CDR3 region has 13 residues. The ends lost 5 bases at V and 7 bases at J; junction bases unmatched: 7. Germline CDR1 and CDR2: MNHEY and SMNVEV (reference sequence). CDR3 nucleotide sequence: TGTGCCAGCAGTCTTAGCGGGCGGGGGACCCAGTACTTC. It specifies CASSLSGRGTQYF.

The chain combines TRBV2 with TRBJ2-4; D is uncertain. Trimming shortened V by 3 bases and J by 7 bases, and 19 bases separated the two germline ends. The CDR3 has 16 residues. CDR1 and CDR2 (germline): SNHLY, FYNNEI. The CDR3 region has the DNA TGTGCCAGCAGTGACCTTCCTCATGAAGTCGGGAACATTCAGTACTTC. Protein sequence: CASSDLPHEVGNIQYF.

This sequence joins TRBV4-1 and TRBJ2-7, with D perhaps matching TRBD1 (6 bases). The germline V and J ends were trimmed by 5 bases and 6 bases, with 20 bases remaining between them. Germline CDR1 MGHRA, CDR2 YSYEKL. The CDR3 consists of 15 residues. The CDR3 loop reads CASSFRAGALPEQYF. As DNA, the CDR3 is TGCGCCAGCAGCTTTAGGGCAGGGGCGCTTCCCGAGCAGTACTTC.